The clone carrying this TCR beta chain was counted ten times or more. The antigen remains unidentified. This entry comes from a study of T cells in Graves' hyperthyroidism and ophthalmopathy. Whole-study findings and limits: Among thyroid clonotypes expanded above 0.001, most also appeared in blood.

Patients affected by ophthalmopathy presented a Clinical Activity Score of at least 3, a NOSPECS grade of at least 4, and disease duration below 3 months. Any patient presenting with uncontrolled infection, other autoimmune disease, pregnancy or lactation was left out. The PBMCs were sourced from fresh peripheral blood (approximately 9 ml). The CDR3 loop spans 14 amino acids. The V gene's germline CDR1 is SGHNT and CDR2 YENEEA. The V gene lost 0 bases and the J gene lost 7 bases, with 12 bases spanning the gap. RNA transcripts served as the template for amplifying TCR beta CDR3 regions. The study used the HTBI primer set for a first-round RT-PCR of the TCR CDR3. Each CDR3 protein is one row after TCRdb ran MiXCR on the multiplex PCR reads. The sample carries 450,000 to 650,000 distinct CDR3 sequences, approximately 15% recorded once.

The sequence was obtained from a woman aged 18-30 years with Graves' ophthalmopathy. The V and J genes are TRBV11-3 and TRBJ1-1; D is uncertain. Input material: blood. The CDR3 region is CASSLDLLADEAFF. CDR3 nucleotide sequence: TGTGCCAGCAGCTTAGATCTGTTGGCGGATGAAGCTTTCTTT.